This is a list of T cell receptor beta chains from one sample in a study of neoadjuvant nivolumab and ipilimumab in lung cancer. The data were produced by immunoSEQ multiplex PCR, yet TCRdb's version contains in-frame clones alone and is incomplete. Altogether tens of thousands of clones are present, 90% being singletons, with the ten largest covering almost 5%. The sequencing here drew on peripheral blood, taken after neoadjuvant nivolumab, alone or with ipilimumab, at or shortly before surgery. These receptors originate from an adult with non-small cell lung cancer. Each CDR3 is given with its conserved first and last residue. A D gene is named only where the DNA matches it firmly. The size entry is marked missing in some rows and otherwise reads once, few, many or a size class.

D gene: .
J gene: TRBJ1-1
V gene: TRBV6-5
clone size: .
CDR3 DNA: TGCGCCACGGGGACCATGGCTGAAGCTTTCTTT
CDR3 protein: CATGTMAEAFF

D gene: TRBD1
J gene: TRBJ1-5
V gene: TRBV6-6
clone size: .
CDR3 DNA: TGTGCCAGCAGTCCCCGACAGGGCTCGGCCTCGCAGCATTTT
CDR3 protein: CASSPRQGSASQHF

D gene: TRBD2
J gene: TRBJ2-2
V gene: TRBV5-4
clone size: .
CDR3 DNA: TGTGCCAGCAGCGTGCGGGGGGGCGGGTCCGGGGAGCTGTTTTTT
CDR3 protein: CASSVRGGGSGELFF

D gene: .
J gene: TRBJ2-6
V gene: TRBV4-2
clone size: .
CDR3 DNA: TGTGCCAGCAGCCAAGATGGGGTATCTGGGGCCAACGTCCTGACTTTC
CDR3 protein: CASSQDGVSGANVLTF

D gene: .
J gene: TRBJ1-5
V gene: TRBV2
clone size: .
CDR3 DNA: TGTGCCAGCACTTCCGGCGGTTTCAATCAGCCCCAGCATTTT
CDR3 protein: CASTSGGFNQPQHF

D gene: .
J gene: TRBJ1-1
V gene: TRBV5-4
clone size: .
CDR3 DNA: TGTGCCAGCAGCCGAGGGACGGAACTGAACACTGAAGCTTTCTTT
CDR3 protein: CASSRGTELNTEAFF

D gene: TRBD1
J gene: TRBJ2-2
V gene: TRBV6-1
clone size: .
CDR3 DNA: TGTGCCAGCAGTGGACAGGGTTTCACCGGGGAGCTGTTTTTT
CDR3 protein: CASSGQGFTGELFF

D gene: TRBD1
J gene: TRBJ2-1
V gene: TRBV11-2
clone size: once
CDR3 DNA: TGTGCCAGCAGCTCATCCCTTAGACAGGGCAATGAGCAGTTCTTC
CDR3 protein: CASSSSLRQGNEQFF

D gene: .
J gene: TRBJ1-5
V gene: TRBV4-3
clone size: .
CDR3 DNA: TGCGCCAGCAGGGAAAGGGAGGGACAGCCCCAGCATTTT
CDR3 protein: CASREREGQPQHF

D gene: .
J gene: TRBJ2-2
V gene: TRBV5-1
clone size: .
CDR3 DNA: TGCGCCAGCAGACCGCAGAACACCGGGGAGCTGTTTTTT
CDR3 protein: CASRPQNTGELFF

D gene: .
J gene: TRBJ1-1
V gene: TRBV7-2
clone size: .
CDR3 DNA: TGTGCCAGCAGCTTACGATGGATGAACACTGAAGCTTTCTTT
CDR3 protein: CASSLRWMNTEAFF

D gene: TRBD1
J gene: TRBJ2-5
V gene: TRBV6-5
clone size: .
CDR3 DNA: TGTGCCAGCAGTCGACAGGGGCTGAGACAAGAGACCCAGTACTTC
CDR3 protein: CASSRQGLRQETQYF

D gene: .
J gene: TRBJ2-5
V gene: TRBV5-8
clone size: .
CDR3 DNA: TGTGCCAGCAGCTTGAAATGGGGCAGCCTGTACCAAGAGACCCAGTACTTC
CDR3 protein: CASSLKWGSLYQETQYF

D gene: .
J gene: TRBJ1-1
V gene: TRBV23-1
clone size: .
CDR3 DNA: TGCGCCAGCAACCCTAGGTGCGGGGCGAACACTGAAGCTTTCTTT
CDR3 protein: CASNPRCGANTEAFF

D gene: .
J gene: TRBJ2-4
V gene: TRBV7-9
clone size: .
CDR3 DNA: TGTGCCAGCAGCTTAGGGGTTGTCGAATTGTACTTC
CDR3 protein: CASSLGVVELYF

D gene: TRBD2
J gene: TRBJ2-7
V gene: TRBV27
clone size: .
CDR3 DNA: TGTGCCAGCAGTTTAAGGCTGCGCGGGGGGGCCCACGAGCAGTACTTC
CDR3 protein: CASSLRLRGGAHEQYF

D gene: TRBD1
J gene: TRBJ1-1
V gene: TRBV2
clone size: .
CDR3 DNA: TGTGCCAGCAGTATGACAGGGGGGAACACTGAAGCTTTCTTT
CDR3 protein: CASSMTGGNTEAFF

D gene: TRBD2
J gene: TRBJ2-7
V gene: TRBV7-2
clone size: .
CDR3 DNA: TGTGCCAGCAGCTTAGCGCTAGCGGGGTACGAGCAGTACTTC
CDR3 protein: CASSLALAGYEQYF

D gene: .
J gene: TRBJ1-1
V gene: TRBV5-4
clone size: .
CDR3 DNA: TGTGCCAGCAGCTTGGTTTCAGGGGCAGAGACTGAAGCTTTCTTT
CDR3 protein: CASSLVSGAETEAFF

D gene: .
J gene: TRBJ2-2
V gene: TRBV9
clone size: once
CDR3 DNA: TGTGCCAGCAGCGTAGGCAGGGTCGAGAACACCGGGGAGCTGTTTTTT
CDR3 protein: CASSVGRVENTGELFF

D gene: .
J gene: TRBJ2-2
V gene: TRBV6-1
clone size: .
CDR3 DNA: TGTGCCAGCAGCCTTACGGGACCGACCACCGGGGAGCTGTTTTTT
CDR3 protein: CASSLTGPTTGELFF

D gene: .
J gene: TRBJ2-7
V gene: TRBV7-8
clone size: .
CDR3 DNA: TGTGCCAGCAGCTTAGTTGGGGACGTGGGGTACGAGCAGTACTTC
CDR3 protein: CASSLVGDVGYEQYF

D gene: .
J gene: TRBJ2-2
V gene: TRBV9
clone size: .
CDR3 DNA: TGTGCCAGCAGCGCCCCTGGAGTGAACACCGGGGAGCTGTTTTTT
CDR3 protein: CASSAPGVNTGELFF

D gene: .
J gene: TRBJ2-6
V gene: TRBV18
clone size: .
CDR3 DNA: TGTGCCAGCTCCCCGACTAGGACGGGTGGGGCCAACGTCCTGACTTTC
CDR3 protein: CASSPTRTGGANVLTF

D gene: .
J gene: TRBJ2-3
V gene: TRBV10-1
clone size: .
CDR3 DNA: TGCGCCAGCAGTGACCGGGAGCGCACAGATACGCAGTATTTT
CDR3 protein: CASSDRERTDTQYF

D gene: .
J gene: TRBJ1-1
V gene: TRBV5-6
clone size: .
CDR3 DNA: TGTGCCAGCAGCTTTATGGGGAACCTTGATTCTGGGTTT
CDR3 protein: CASSFMGNLDSGF

D gene: .
J gene: TRBJ1-3
V gene: TRBV7-6
clone size: once
CDR3 DNA: TGTGCCAGCAGTGTTTCACCTTTCGGAAACACCATATATTTT
CDR3 protein: CASSVSPFGNTIYF

D gene: TRBD1
J gene: TRBJ2-1
V gene: TRBV5-1
clone size: .
CDR3 DNA: TGCGCCAGCAGTTCGGGACAGAGGATGAATGAGCAGTTCTTC
CDR3 protein: CASSSGQRMNEQFF

D gene: .
J gene: TRBJ2-1
V gene: TRBV15
clone size: .
CDR3 DNA: TGTGCCACCAGCAGAGATAGGAGCTCCTACAATGAGCAGTTCTTC
CDR3 protein: CATSRDRSSYNEQFF

D gene: .
J gene: TRBJ2-7
V gene: TRBV9
clone size: .
CDR3 DNA: TGTGCCAGCAGCGTAGCGGGAGCGGGGACAGTCTACGAGCAGTACTTC
CDR3 protein: CASSVAGAGTVYEQYF

D gene: .
J gene: TRBJ1-4
V gene: TRBV7-2
clone size: .
CDR3 DNA: TGTGCCAGCAGCTTACGGACGACTGAAAAACTGTTTTTT
CDR3 protein: CASSLRTTEKLFF

D gene: TRBD1
J gene: TRBJ1-1
V gene: TRBV11-2
clone size: .
CDR3 DNA: TGTGCCAGCAGCCCGGGGACAGGAGATCTGAACACTGAAGCTTTCTTT
CDR3 protein: CASSPGTGDLNTEAFF

D gene: TRBD1
J gene: TRBJ1-5
V gene: TRBV5-1
clone size: .
CDR3 DNA: TGCGCCAGCAGCGCGTTAAGACAGGGTCCGGATCAGCCCCAGCATTTT
CDR3 protein: CASSALRQGPDQPQHF

D gene: .
J gene: TRBJ1-2
V gene: TRBV6-5
clone size: .
CDR3 DNA: TGTGCCAGCAGTTACCTAGGGGCGGGGTTTGGCTACACCTTC
CDR3 protein: CASSYLGAGFGYTF

D gene: .
J gene: TRBJ2-3
V gene: TRBV7-8
clone size: .
CDR3 DNA: TGTGCCAGCAGCTTTCACACAGATACGCAGTATTTT
CDR3 protein: CASSFHTDTQYF

D gene: .
J gene: TRBJ2-5
V gene: TRBV9
clone size: few
CDR3 DNA: TGTGCCAGCAGCCCCGGGCAAGAGACCCAGTACTTC
CDR3 protein: CASSPGQETQYF

D gene: .
J gene: TRBJ2-6
V gene: TRBV5-4
clone size: .
CDR3 DNA: TGTGCCAGCAGCTTGGCCGTTGGTTCGAGGGCCAACGTCCTGACTTTC
CDR3 protein: CASSLAVGSRANVLTF

D gene: TRBD1
J gene: TRBJ2-5
V gene: TRBV7-2
clone size: .
CDR3 DNA: TGTGCCAGCAGCCAAGGGGGCAGCAGGGAGACCCAGTACTTC
CDR3 protein: CASSQGGSRETQYF

D gene: TRBD1
J gene: TRBJ2-5
V gene: TRBV7-2
clone size: .
CDR3 DNA: TGTGCCAGCAGCTGGGGACAGACCCAAGAGACCCAGTACTTC
CDR3 protein: CASSWGQTQETQYF

D gene: .
J gene: TRBJ1-6
V gene: TRBV7-6
clone size: .
CDR3 DNA: TGTGCCAGCAGTCCAGAGCCCGGACAGTTTAATTCACCCCTCCACTTT
CDR3 protein: CASSPEPGQFNSPLHF